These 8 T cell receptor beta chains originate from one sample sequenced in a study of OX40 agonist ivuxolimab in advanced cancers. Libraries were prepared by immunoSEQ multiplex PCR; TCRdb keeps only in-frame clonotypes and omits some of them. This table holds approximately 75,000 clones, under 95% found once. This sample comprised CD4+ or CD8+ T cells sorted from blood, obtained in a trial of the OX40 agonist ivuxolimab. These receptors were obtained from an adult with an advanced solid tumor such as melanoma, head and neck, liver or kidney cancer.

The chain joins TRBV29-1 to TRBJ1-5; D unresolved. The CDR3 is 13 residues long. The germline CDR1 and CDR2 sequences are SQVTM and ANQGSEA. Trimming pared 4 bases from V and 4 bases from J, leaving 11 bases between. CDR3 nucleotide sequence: TGCAGCGTTGGGGTTGGAGGGAATCAGCCCCAGCATTTT. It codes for CSVGVGGNQPQHF. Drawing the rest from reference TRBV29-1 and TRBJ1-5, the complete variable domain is SAVISQKPSRDICQRGTSLTIQCQVDSQVTMMFWYRQQPGQSLTLIATANQGSEATYESGFVIDKFPISRPNLTFSTLTVSNMSPEDSSIYLCSVGVGGNQPQHFGDGTRLSIL.

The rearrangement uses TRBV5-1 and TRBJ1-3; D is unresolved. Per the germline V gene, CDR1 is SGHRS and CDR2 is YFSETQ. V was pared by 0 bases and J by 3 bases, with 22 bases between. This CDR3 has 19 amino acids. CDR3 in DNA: TGCGCCAGCAGCTTGGACGGGAGTCTTGCGCCCGATATTGGAAACACCATATATTTT. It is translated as CASSLDGSLAPDIGNTIYF.

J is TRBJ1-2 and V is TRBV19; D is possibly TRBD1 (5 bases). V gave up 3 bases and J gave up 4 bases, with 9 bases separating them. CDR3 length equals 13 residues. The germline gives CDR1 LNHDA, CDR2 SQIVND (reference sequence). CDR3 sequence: CASSISGIYGYTF. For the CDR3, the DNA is TGTGCCAGTAGTATTTCAGGGATCTATGGCTACACCTTC. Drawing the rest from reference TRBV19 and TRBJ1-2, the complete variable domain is DGGITQSPKYLFRKEGQNVTLSCEQNLNHDAMYWYRQDPGQGLRLIYYSQIVNDFQKGDIAEGYSVSREKKESFPLTVTSAQKNPTAFYLCASSISGIYGYTFGSGTRLTVV.

CDR3: CASSFSSGPQETQYF. CDR3 DNA: TGTGCCAGCAGCTTTTCTAGCGGGCCCCAAGAGACCCAGTACTTC. V usage is TRBV11-2 and J usage is TRBJ2-5, with 8 bases matching TRBD2. Losses at the gene ends were 3 bases for V and 1 base for J; bases not matched to a gene: 4. The CDR3 consists of 15 residues. CDR1 is SGHAT and CDR2 is FQNNGV in the germline V gene.

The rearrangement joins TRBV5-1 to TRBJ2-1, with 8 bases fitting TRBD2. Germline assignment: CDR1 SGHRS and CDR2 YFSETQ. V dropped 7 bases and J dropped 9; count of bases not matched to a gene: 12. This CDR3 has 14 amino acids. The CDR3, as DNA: TGCGCCAGCGGACAGCGGGGGACCCCCCTTGAGCAGTTCTTC. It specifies CASGQRGTPLEQFF.

The CDR3 region is CASARLAGGEQYF. DNA for the CDR3: TGCGCCAGCGCAAGACTAGCGGGAGGGGAGCAGTACTTC. The V gene is TRBV10-1, the J gene TRBJ2-7, with 14 bases matching TRBD2. CDR1 is WNHNN, CDR2 SYGVQD, per germline (reference sequence). J gave up 7 bases and V 8 bases, and 4 bases lay outside the gene matches. The CDR3 consists of 13 residues.

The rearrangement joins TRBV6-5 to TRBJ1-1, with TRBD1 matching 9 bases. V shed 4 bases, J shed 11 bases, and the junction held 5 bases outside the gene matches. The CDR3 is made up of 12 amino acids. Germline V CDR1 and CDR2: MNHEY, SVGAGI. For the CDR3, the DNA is TGTGCCAGCAGTTCGACAGGGGGAGGGGCTTTCTTT. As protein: CASSSTGGGAFF.

This chain's CDR3 is CASSFFGTNEKLFF. CDR3 nucleotide sequence: TGTGCCAGCAGCTTTTTCGGGACTAATGAAAAACTGTTTTTT. The rearrangement links TRBV7-9 to TRBJ1-4, with D unresolved. The CDR3 contains 14 residues. In germline, CDR1 is SEHNR, CDR2 FQNEAQ (reference sequence). V gave up 3 bases and J gave up 2 bases, with 7 bases separating them.